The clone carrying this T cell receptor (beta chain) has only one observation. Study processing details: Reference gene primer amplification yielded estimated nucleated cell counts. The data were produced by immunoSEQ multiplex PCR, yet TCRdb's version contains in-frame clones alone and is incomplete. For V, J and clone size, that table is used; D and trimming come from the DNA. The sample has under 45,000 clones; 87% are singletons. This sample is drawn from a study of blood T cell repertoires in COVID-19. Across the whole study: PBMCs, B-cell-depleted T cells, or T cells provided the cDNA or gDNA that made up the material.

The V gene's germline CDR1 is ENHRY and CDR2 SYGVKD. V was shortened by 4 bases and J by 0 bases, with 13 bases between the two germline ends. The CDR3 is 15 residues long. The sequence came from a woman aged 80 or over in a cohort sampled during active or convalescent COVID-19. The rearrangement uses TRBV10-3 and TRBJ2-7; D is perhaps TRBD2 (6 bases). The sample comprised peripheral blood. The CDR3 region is CAISVGSGFSYEQYF. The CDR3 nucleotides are TGTGCCATCAGTGTTGGTAGCGGATTCTCCTACGAGCAGTACTTC.